This T cell receptor (beta chain) came from a study of OX40 agonist ivuxolimab in advanced cancers. Per the germline V gene, CDR1 is KGHSH and CDR2 is LQKENI. Trimming removed 5 bases at V and 6 bases at J, with 15 bases between. The CDR3 is 14 residues long. Using immunoSEQ multiplex PCR, the repertoire was profiled, and TCRdb retains in-frame clones only, with some absent. The top ten clones hold around 5.1% of a sample with about 62,000 clones, over 75% of them seen once. The specimen was CD4+ or CD8+ T cells sorted from blood, collected in a trial of the OX40 agonist ivuxolimab. The source of this sequence is an adult with an advanced solid tumor such as melanoma, head and neck, liver or kidney cancer. The V gene is TRBV18, the J gene TRBJ2-3; weak D call: TRBD1 (8 bases). The CDR3 spells CASSSQGGPDTQYF. In DNA form, the CDR3 reads TGTGCCAGCTCATCACAGGGGGGGCCGGATACGCAGTATTTT.